This TCR beta chain emerged from a study of cytomegalovirus exposure and HLA in healthy donors (dated by TCRdb to about 2017). Concerning the study at large: In an earlier analysis of 587 of the donors, 276 Gb of sequence data and 90 million to 130 million unique TCR beta sequences from 150 million to 200 million T cells were reported. An early release covering roughly 640 HLA-typed donors comprised about 300 gigabases of sequencing data and about 90 million unique TCR sequences. Of the approximately 400 genotyped donors, less than 85% were placed in the genetic ancestry cluster associated with self-reported Caucasian donors. The aim of the study was to test whether cataloging public T cell receptors could identify signatures of past pathogen exposure. The study used immunosequencing to profile the T cell repertoires of several hundred subjects and linked those repertoires to cytomegalovirus serostatus. Besides the first cohort of around 700 subjects, a separate validation cohort made up of about 120 different subjects was used. High-throughput TCR immunosequencing, statistical association of individual TCRs with disease status, and machine learning were combined to predict cytomegalovirus infection status. A later analysis re-examined previously published TCR beta repertoires from just over 650 donors and added high-resolution HLA genotyping to investigate patterns of TCR occurrence. The later analysis used no new phenotypic data to find candidate immune exposures, relying instead on TCR beta sequences and their occurrence across donors. To decide whether each TCR beta V gene segment behaved as functional or pseudogenic, an earlier analysis of some 600 of the donors relied on high-throughput TCR beta sequencing. Donor age, sex, ethnicity and CMV serostatus were compiled together with the repertoire data. In a later genetic analysis, genome-wide SNP genotypes for about three fifths of the roughly 670 donors were used, and that subset was treated as a discovery cohort. Every repertoire in the discovery cohort had been generated on one and the same sequencing platform. Both class I and class II loci were covered by HLA typing, at four-digit resolution. Typing coverage varied by locus: about 629-640 donors for A, B, C, DRB1 and DQB1; more than 500 for DQA1; approximately 610 for DPA1; around 450 for DPB1. Because of strong linkage in the cohort, a few DR-DQ haplotypes were treated as single units for association and clustering. Among roughly 400 genotyped donors of the cohort, an average of about 240,000 unique TCR beta nucleotide sequences was sequenced per donor, of which roughly 17% were non-productive. The investigation overall reported the following: Presence/absence analyses assumed roughly uniform sequencing depth across donors, an assumption that may not hold. Linkage disequilibrium might explain the correlated functional status among segregating V segments, but an unknown experimental factor could not be ruled out. According to the authors, the approach could potentially be generalized to other disease states and immunological phenotypes. When HLA alleles, especially DR and DQ, strongly co-occurred, TCR associations were difficult to assign to individual alleles. According to a later analysis, parvovirus B19, influenza, CMV and Epstein-Barr virus appeared linked to several top co-occurrence clusters. In this cohort, only TCR beta chains were sequenced, and detectable features were limited by the absence of alpha or paired-chain data. Over 15 rarely observed V segments, including chromosome 9 orphons, were excluded from the earlier analysis of 550 to 700 of the donors because counts were too low. Some IMGT-functional V segments, including TRBV6-2 and TRBV6-3, could not be distinguished by the 87-base-pair reads and were therefore excluded. The only immune exposure information available for the cohort was CMV serostatus. HLA typing was unavailable for some donors at each locus, so association tests used only the typed subset. In vitro tests confirmed that a few of the cytomegalovirus-associated TCR beta chains recognize cytomegalovirus antigens. Most TCR sequences were observed very rarely across donors, whereas some public TCRs were present in many individuals. A later analysis found that HLA-associated TCR beta chains were more clonally expanded and had lower generation probabilities than equally common non-associated chains. A cluster of highly shared sequence variants was judged likely to represent a technical artifact of the sequencing pipeline. The classifier was reported to diagnose cytomegalovirus status with high specificity and sensitivity in both the original and validation cohorts. According to a later genetic analysis, donors in an Asian-associated ancestry cluster had fewer N-insertions in productive TCRs than the approximately 700-donor mean. In a later analysis, the rate of TCR association differed among HLA loci, with DRB1 alleles having the most associated TCRs and HLA-C alleles having the fewest. A further reported finding was that TCR beta sequences accurately predicted the HLA-A and HLA-B alleles for most subjects in the first cohort. Specific HLA alleles were associated with 15,000 to 20,000 TCR beta sequences at a false discovery rate of 0.05 in a later analysis. An earlier analysis of roughly 570 of the donors showed that most TCR beta V segments appeared in productive rearrangements either about 90% or about 30% of the time, which broadly matched IMGT annotations. An association between a missense DCLRE1C variant and V-gene and J-gene trimming of TCR beta chains was found in a later genetic analysis and replicated in an independent cohort. The study gave a list of 150 to 200 TCR beta chains associated with cytomegalovirus. A later analysis found that most CMV-associated TCR beta chains appeared HLA-restricted, with HLA associations seemingly driven largely by CMV exposure.

About this clone: Its specific antigen is unknown. Base qualities are not provided; no much larger clone lies one nucleotide away.

The cohort consisted of approximately 690 healthy bone marrow donors. All cohort members were sampled while nominally healthy, although unrecorded immune exposures were likely present. The donor tested CMV seropositive, placing the donor among the 250 to 350 seropositive members of the cohort. A peripheral blood sample was collected from each donor, and TCR beta sequencing was performed on peripheral blood mononuclear cells. Genomic DNA was extracted from the blood cell samples with the Qiagen DNeasy Blood Extraction Kit. Library construction relied on the immunoSEQ multiplex PCR assay. For the multiplex PCR, a mixture combining 60 forward primers for TCR Vbeta segments and 13 reverse primers for TCR Jbeta segments was used. The CDR3 region of rearranged TCR beta genes was amplified from genomic DNA with a multiplex PCR assay. Amplified TCR beta libraries were sequenced as 87-base-pair reads on the Illumina HiSeq System. For the original study's pipeline: In a later analysis, 77 million or so unique TCR beta chains were counted across the 650 to 700 repertoires, and roughly 11 million of these chains were shared by at least two donors. To remove PCR and sequencing errors, raw reads were error-corrected and collapsed into unique sequences using a nearest-neighbor algorithm that merged closely related sequences. CDR3 sequences were aligned to IMGT reference sequences to assign V, D and J gene segments. For a sequence to be retained, at least a six-nucleotide match to both a V gene segment and a J gene segment was required. Rearrangements were classified as productive when the CDR3 lacked stop codons and remained in frame with V and J, and all other rearrangements were classified as non-productive. CDR3 was defined according to IMGT convention as the region running from the second conserved V-encoded cysteine to the conserved J-encoded phenylalanine. Sequences without an unambiguous match to a single V gene segment were excluded from the earlier analysis of about 630 of the donors. In an earlier analysis of some 590 of the donors, V segments were called functional above 56.7% productive rearrangements and were called segregating when the between-donor standard deviation exceeded 5%. A statistical classification framework was built for diagnosing cytomegalovirus status from the catalog of TCR beta chain sequences. In a later analysis, TCR nucleotide sequences were compared against IMGT/GENE-DB human TR gene sequences so that V and J genes could be assigned. The TCRdist pipeline was used in a later analysis to assign CDR3 sequences and most-parsimonious VDJ recombination scenarios. In a later analysis, each TCR beta chain was defined by its CDR3 amino acid sequence together with its V-gene family, and reads without a unique V-gene family were excluded. In a later analysis, some 600 highly shared, low-generation-probability nucleotide sequences were removed to address suspected cross-contamination and a sequencing artifact. For each public chain, a later analysis derived a clonal expansion index from normalized ranks of inferred template counts within each repertoire. Generation probabilities in a later analysis came from a VDJ recombination model fitted to out-of-frame rearrangements, and those results were checked against IGoR. A later analysis scored TCR-TCR, TCR-HLA and TCR-CMV co-occurrence with hypergeometric tests, applying a repertoire-size bias correction to TCR pairs. In a later analysis, false discovery rates were estimated by permuting HLA or CMV assignments 20 times. In a later analysis, co-occurring TCRs were grouped using DBSCAN, with TCRdist sequence similarity added in when clustering inside HLA-allele-positive subsets. Co-occurrence clustering excluded repertoires with fewer than 30,000 or more than 120,000 public chains, plus five with anomalous nucleotide sharing. The table was pulled from immuneACCESS by TCRdb, which kept in-frame rearrangements only. Such tables lose some clones; where checked, under half of the loss comes from unresolved V genes, and the rest has no known cause. The V and J calls and the clone size are those of that table, but D and trimming were determined from the DNA. This sample gives roughly 150,000 clones in total; around 66% of them show up just once. 3% of the sample is held by the ten biggest clonotypes.

Relative to germline, V is 4 bases shorter and J is 3 bases shorter, with 15 bases between their ends. Inclusive of the bounding cysteine and phenylalanine, the CDR3 is 15 residues long. Just CDR3 DNA is preserved here, 45 bases in frame from base 1. CDR1 and CDR2 were assigned from the germline V gene as MNHEY and SVGAGI. This chain is built from TRBV6-5 and TRBJ2-5, with the D gene uncertain. The TCR was taken from a woman aged 25 to 39 in good health and CMV-seropositive. The sequenced sample consisted of PBMCs. Read as DNA, the sequence is TGTGCCAGCAGTTCCCCCATACAACAGAAAGAGACCCAGTACTTC. Its product reads: CASSSPIQQKETQYF.